This T cell receptor (beta chain) is from a study of T cells in Graves' hyperthyroidism and ophthalmopathy. Findings and limits, study-wide: In blood, most of the thyroid clonotypes expanded above 0.001 were also present.

Lactation, pregnancy, other autoimmune disease or uncontrolled infection excluded patients. The CDR3 regions of TCR beta were amplified from RNA transcripts. HTBI primers were employed in a first-round RT-PCR of the TCR CDR3. TCRdb analysed the multiplex PCR reads with MiXCR anew, one entry per CDR3 protein. The repertoire holds a few hundred thousand distinct CDR3 sequences, with 46% as singletons. This CDR3 is built from 12 residues. In germline, CDR1 is SQVTM, CDR2 ANQGSEA. Unmatched junction bases numbered 12, after V lost 6 bases and J lost 12 bases. For this clonotype: Its antigen remains unknown.

The sample consisted of peripheral blood or thyroid tissue (not recorded which). V and J are TRBV29-1 and TRBJ1-1; 8 bases map to TRBD1. The receptor was derived from an adult woman with Graves' disease, either hyperthyroidism or ophthalmopathy (not recorded which). This CDR3 is CSVDTGGLVTFF. The CDR3 nucleotides read TGCAGCGTAGATACAGGGGGTTTGGTAACTTTCTTT.